Listed here are 20 T cell receptor beta chains from one sample, sequenced in a study of OX40 agonist ivuxolimab in advanced cancers. The assay was immunoSEQ multiplex PCR, and TCRdb's table has in-frame clones only and misses some. The sample consists of 51,000 or so clones, approximately 86% of them appearing once. The sequences come from CD4+ or CD8+ T cells sorted from blood, collected in a trial of the OX40 agonist ivuxolimab. These receptors came from an adult with an advanced solid tumor such as melanoma, head and neck, liver or kidney cancer.

This chain links TRBV27 with TRBJ2-5, with TRBD2 as a possible D gene (5 bases). Per the germline V gene, CDR1 is MNHEY and CDR2 is SMNVEV (reference sequence). The length of the CDR3 is 16 residues. V lost 4 bases and J lost 1, with 16 bases in between. The CDR3 is CASSSREPVIQETQYF. The CDR3 DNA reads as TGTGCCAGCAGTTCGAGGGAACCGGTGATCCAAGAGACCCAGTACTTC.

The V gene is TRBV19, the J gene TRBJ2-1; no reliable D call. The CDR3 covers 14 residues. CDR1 is LNHDA and CDR2 is SQIVND in the germline V gene (reference sequence). Trimming removed 4 bases from V and 5 bases from J, with 12 bases in between. Here the CDR3 DNA reads TGTGCCAGTAGTAACAACCGGAAGGACAATGAGCAGTTCTTC. It is translated as CASSNNRKDNEQFF.

The J gene is TRBJ2-7, the V gene TRBV4-1; D remains unclear. Between the trimmed V and J ends, which lost 0 bases and 0 bases, there was a span of 3 bases. CDR1 is MGHRA, CDR2 YSYEKL, per germline. The CDR3 is made up of 13 amino acids. CDR3 sequence reads: CASSQEPSYEQYF. The CDR3 DNA is TGCGCCAGCAGCCAAGAACCCTCCTACGAGCAGTACTTC.

The genes are TRBV4-1 and TRBJ1-5, with no clear D. This CDR3 contains 13 residues. Germline V CDR1 and CDR2: MGHRA, YSYEKL. Trimming left V 4 bases short and J 4 bases short, with 8 bases between. CDR3 sequence reads: CASSRLENQPQHF. In nucleotides, the CDR3 is TGCGCCAGCAGCCGCCTAGAGAATCAGCCCCAGCATTTT.

The V and J genes are TRBV11-2 and TRBJ2-1, with TRBD2 matching over 7 bases. CDR3 size: 12 residues. Germline V lookup: CDR1 SGHAT, CDR2 FQNNGV. J gave up 14 bases and V 1 base, and 5 bases lay outside the gene matches. The CDR3 coding sequence is TGTGCCAGCAGCTTAGGAGGGGAGGGCAAGTTCTTC. It encodes CASSLGGEGKFF.

The genes are TRBV19 and TRBJ2-2; 7 bases are a match to TRBD2. Germline V CDR1 and CDR2: LNHDA, SQIVND (reference sequence). Unmatched junction bases numbered 7, after V lost 3 bases and J lost 3 bases. The CDR3 spans 16 residues. The CDR3 region has the DNA TGTGCCAGTAGTATTCCAGGGCTAGCGGACACCGGGGAGCTGTTTTTT. Translated: CASSIPGLADTGELFF.

V usage is TRBV7-9 and J usage is TRBJ1-4; possibly TRBD1 for D (6 bases). V gave up 1 base and J gave up 7 bases, with 16 bases separating them. CDR3 length: 16 amino acids. The V gene's germline CDR1 is SEHNR and CDR2 FQNEAQ (reference sequence). The CDR3 coding sequence is TGTGCCAGCAGCTTAGGGGCGGGACAAAGGAGTGAAAAACTGTTTTTT. Translated: CASSLGAGQRSEKLFF.

The rearrangement joins TRBV29-1 to TRBJ2-5; D gene uncertain. CDR1 SQVTM and CDR2 ANQGSEA come from the germline V gene. V was trimmed by 4 bases and J by 4 bases, leaving 4 bases between them. There are 10 residues in the CDR3. The CDR3 DNA reads as TGCAGCGTTGGGGGAGAGACCCAGTACTTC. It is translated as CSVGGETQYF. Variable domain in full (rest from reference TRBV29-1 and TRBJ2-5): SAVISQKPSRDICQRGTSLTIQCQVDSQVTMMFWYRQQPGQSLTLIATANQGSEATYESGFVIDKFPISRPNLTFSTLTVSNMSPEDSSIYLCSVGGETQYFGPGTRLLVL.

This chain joins TRBV5-6 and TRBJ1-6; D unresolved. Per germline, CDR1 SGHDT and CDR2 YYEEEE. This CDR3 region has 14 residues. V was cut by 0 bases and J by 11 bases, with 12 bases left in between. CDR3: CASSLGQTGTPLHF. The CDR3 region has the DNA TGTGCCAGCAGCTTGGGTCAAACGGGGACACCCCTCCACTTT. The whole variable domain, remainder taken from reference TRBV5-6 and TRBJ1-6, is DAGVTQSPTHLIKTRGQQVTLRCSPKSGHDTVSWYQQALGQGPQFIFQYYEEEERQRGNFPDRFSGHQFPNYSSELNVNALLLGDSALYLCASSLGQTGTPLHFGNGTRLTVT.

The V call is TRBV12-5, the J call TRBJ1-2; D ambiguous. This CDR3 region has 13 residues. The germline V and J ends were trimmed by 5 bases and 6 bases, with 13 bases remaining between them. Per the germline V gene, CDR1 is LGHNT and CDR2 is FRNRAP. The CDR3 is CASGLGDWNGYTF. CDR3 coding DNA: TGTGCTAGTGGTCTCGGAGATTGGAATGGCTACACCTTC.

The V call is TRBV2, the J call TRBJ2-7, with D unclear. This CDR3 spans 13 amino acids. V dropped 2 bases and J dropped 5 bases, with 10 bases sitting between them. Germline V gene data show CDR1 as SNHLY and CDR2 as FYNNEI. CDR3 in amino acids: CASSESPSDEQYF. In DNA form, the CDR3 reads TGTGCCAGCAGTGAAAGCCCGTCCGACGAGCAGTACTTC.

The CDR3 DNA reads as TGTGCCAGCACGGACAGGGGGCACGAGCAGTACTTC. Encoded protein: CASTDRGHEQYF. The gene calls are TRBV27 and TRBJ2-7, with 11 bases fitting TRBD1. This CDR3 region has 12 residues. V was clipped by 7 bases and J by 5 bases; unmatched bases: 1. Looked up from germline, CDR1 is MNHEY and CDR2 is SMNVEV (reference sequence).

The chain uses TRBV19 and TRBJ1-4; the D gene is possibly TRBD1 (6 bases). Germline-derived CDR1 and CDR2 are LNHDA and SQIVND (reference sequence). There are 14 residues in the CDR3. Trimming shortened V by 4 bases and J by 4 bases, and 10 bases separated the two germline ends. The DNA of the CDR3 is TGTGCCAGTAGTAGCGGGACATATAATGAAAAACTGTTTTTT. Protein product: CASSSGTYNEKLFF.

This clone was counted a single time. The V gene is TRBV19, the J gene TRBJ1-2; maybe TRBD1 (5 bases). CDR1 and CDR2 from the germline V gene are LNHDA and SQIVND (reference sequence). The CDR3 covers 15 residues. Trimming removed 5 bases at V and 3 bases at J, with 16 bases between. The CDR3 region has the DNA TGTGCCAGTAGTTATTCCCCAGGGAGGGACTATGGCTACACCTTC. Amino acids: CASSYSPGRDYGYTF.

The V gene is TRBV11-2, the J gene TRBJ1-4, with TRBD1 matching 7 bases. The germline gives CDR1 SGHAT, CDR2 FQNNGV. V lost 5 bases, J lost 3 bases, and 3 bases stayed unmatched. CDR3 length equals 14 residues. Here the CDR3 reads CASSQGGSNEKLFF. CDR3 coding DNA: TGTGCCAGCAGCCAGGGGGGATCTAATGAAAAACTGTTTTTT.

The chain has TRBV4-1 and TRBJ2-7; D unresolved. V was shortened by 1 base and J by 3 bases, with 10 bases between the two germline ends. Per the germline V gene, CDR1 is MGHRA and CDR2 is YSYEKL. This CDR3 has 14 residues. The chain's CDR3 is CASSQVAEDYEQYF. DNA for the CDR3: TGCGCCAGCAGCCAAGTGGCGGAAGACTACGAGCAGTACTTC.

Only one count was recorded for this clone. The V gene is TRBV19, the J gene TRBJ1-1; no clear D gene. CDR1 and CDR2 from the germline V gene are LNHDA and SQIVND (reference sequence). Trimming took off 3 bases at V and 3 bases at J, with 11 bases between the two ends. The CDR3 is made up of 14 amino acids. CDR3 DNA sequence: TGTGCCAGTAGTATGTCTGGGGTACACACTGAAGCTTTCTTT. The encoded protein is CASSMSGVHTEAFF.

The chain employs TRBV27 and TRBJ2-3; D might be TRBD1 or TRBD2, each matching 5 bases. Germline CDR1 is MNHEY and CDR2 is SMNVEV (reference sequence). This CDR3 comprises 14 residues. Trimming took off 8 bases at V and 2 bases at J, with 14 bases between the two ends. The CDR3 loop is CASRRDGPTDTQYF. The CDR3 nucleotides read TGTGCCAGCCGCCGGGACGGGCCCACAGATACGCAGTATTTT.

In DNA, the CDR3 is TGCGCCAGCAGCTACGTAGCGGGGTCGGGGGAGCAGTACTTC. Translating gives CASSYVAGSGEQYF. This rearrangement joins TRBV5-1 to TRBJ2-7; the match to TRBD2 covers 8 bases. J gave up 7 bases and V 3 bases, and 9 bases lay outside the gene matches. Per germline, CDR1 SGHRS and CDR2 YFSETQ. The CDR3 is made up of 14 amino acids. The full variable domain, its missing parts supplied by reference TRBV5-1 and TRBJ2-7, is KAGVTQTPRYLIKTRGQQVTLSCSPISGHRSVSWYQQTPGQGLQFLFEYFSETQRNKGNFPGRFSGRQFSNSRSEMNVSTLELGDSALYLCASSYVAGSGEQYFGPGTRLTVT.

V gene TRBV6-1 combines with J gene TRBJ1-2, with no clear D. Germline loops: CDR1 MNHNS, CDR2 SASEGT. The CDR3 covers 19 residues. Trimming took off 0 bases at V and 0 bases at J, with 20 bases between the two ends. DNA of the CDR3: TGTGCCAGCAGTGAAGCACAATCATCGGGGAGTGGGGCTAACTATGGCTACACCTTC. Translating gives CASSEAQSSGSGANYGYTF.